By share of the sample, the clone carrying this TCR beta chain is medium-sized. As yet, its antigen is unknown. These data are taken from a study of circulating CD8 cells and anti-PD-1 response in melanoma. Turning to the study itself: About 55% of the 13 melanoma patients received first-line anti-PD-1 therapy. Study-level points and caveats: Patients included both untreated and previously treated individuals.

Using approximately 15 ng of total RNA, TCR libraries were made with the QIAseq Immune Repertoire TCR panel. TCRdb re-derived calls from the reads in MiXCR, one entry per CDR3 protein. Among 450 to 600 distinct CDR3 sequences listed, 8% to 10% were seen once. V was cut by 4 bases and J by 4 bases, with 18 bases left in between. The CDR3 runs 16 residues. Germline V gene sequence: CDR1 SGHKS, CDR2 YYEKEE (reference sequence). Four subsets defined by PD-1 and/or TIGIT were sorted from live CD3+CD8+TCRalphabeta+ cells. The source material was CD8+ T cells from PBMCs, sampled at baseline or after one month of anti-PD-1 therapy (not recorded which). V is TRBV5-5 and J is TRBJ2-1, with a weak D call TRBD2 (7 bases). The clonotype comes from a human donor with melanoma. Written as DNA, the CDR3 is TGTGCCAGCAGCCCCGGGGGGCGGGGCCTTTACAATGAGCAGTTCTTC. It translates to CASSPGGRGLYNEQFF.